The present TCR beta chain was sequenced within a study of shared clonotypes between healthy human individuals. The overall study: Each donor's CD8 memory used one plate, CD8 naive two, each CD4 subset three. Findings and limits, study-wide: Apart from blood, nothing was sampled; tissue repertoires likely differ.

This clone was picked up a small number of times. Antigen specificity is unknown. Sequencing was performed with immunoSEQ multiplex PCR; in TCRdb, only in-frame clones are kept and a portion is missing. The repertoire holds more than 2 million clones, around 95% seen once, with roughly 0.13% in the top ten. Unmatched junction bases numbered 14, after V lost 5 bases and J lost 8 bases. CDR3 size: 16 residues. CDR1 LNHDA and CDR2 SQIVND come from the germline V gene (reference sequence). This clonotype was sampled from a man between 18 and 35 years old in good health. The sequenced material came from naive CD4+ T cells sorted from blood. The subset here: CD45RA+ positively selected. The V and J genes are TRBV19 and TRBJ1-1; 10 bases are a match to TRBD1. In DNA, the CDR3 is TGTGCCAGTAGTGCCGGGACAGGGGCTCTAGAAACGGAAGCTTTCTTT. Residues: CASSAGTGALETEAFF.